Detailed here is one T cell receptor beta chain. As processed by the authors: Amplified reference gene primers provided the basis for estimating nucleated cell counts. Profiling relied on immunoSEQ multiplex PCR, and the TCRdb table lists in-frame clones only, not all of them. Clone size and V and J calls were adopted from that table, with D and trimming inferred from the DNA. The repertoire holds 250,000 or so clones, with around 93% as singletons. The study assigned cohorts using participant-reported clinical history. The entry originates in a study of blood T cell repertoires in COVID-19. As for the study in general: PBMCs, B-cell-depleted T cells, or T cells provided the cDNA or gDNA that made up the material.

Germline V gene lookup returns CDR1 LNHDA and CDR2 SQIVND (reference sequence). The CDR3 is made up of 14 amino acids. V lost 6 bases and J lost 8, with 20 bases in between. The chain is built from TRBV19 and TRBJ2-7; maybe TRBD2 (6 bases). The receptor was isolated from a man aged 35-49 years who had been exposed to COVID-19. The sample taken for sequencing was PBMCs or T cells enriched from blood (not recorded which). CDR3 loop: CASSRDLTPTKQYF. CDR3 sequence (DNA): TGTGCCAGTAGCCGGGACTTAACCCCTACGAAGCAGTACTTC.